The next 14 T cell receptor beta chains were all read from a single sample in a study of shared clonotypes between healthy human individuals. The repertoire was sequenced with immunoSEQ multiplex PCR; TCRdb's copy has only in-frame clones and lacks some. Among 1.5 million to 1.9 million clones, approximately 98% were seen once, and the ten largest hold 0.4% to 0.45%. Sequenced: naive CD4+ T cells sorted from blood. The subset denotes: CD45RA+ positively selected. The receptors shown here come from a man between 25 and 39 years old in good health.

The chain uses TRBV5-1 and TRBJ2-7; no definite D call. CDR3 length equals 14 residues. Trimming left V 4 bases short and J 0 bases short, with 11 bases between. The germline V gene encodes CDR1 SGHRS and CDR2 YFSETQ. The CDR3 loop reads CASSGWTDSYEQYF. The CDR3 region has the DNA TGCGCCAGCAGCGGCTGGACGGACTCCTACGAGCAGTACTTC. Based on the CDR3 plus reference TRBV5-1 and TRBJ2-7, the full variable domain is KAGVTQTPRYLIKTRGQQVTLSCSPISGHRSVSWYQQTPGQGLQFLFEYFSETQRNKGNFPGRFSGRQFSNSRSEMNVSTLELGDSALYLCASSGWTDSYEQYFGPGTRLTVT.

This chain uses TRBV2 with TRBJ2-5, with TRBD1 matching over 7 bases. The germline V gene has CDR1 SNHLY and CDR2 FYNNEI. Trimming removed 9 bases from V and 3 bases from J; junction bases left unmatched: 10. This CDR3 contains 14 residues. CDR3 residues: CASRFRDRKETQYF. In DNA form, the CDR3 reads TGTGCCAGTCGGTTCCGGGACAGAAAAGAGACCCAGTACTTC.

The gene calls are TRBV28 and TRBJ2-2, with 8 nucleotides matching TRBD1. This CDR3 contains 17 residues. The germline V gene encodes CDR1 MDHEN and CDR2 SYDVKM. V trimming: 6 bases; J trimming: 5 bases; junction bases outside the gene matches: 14. CDR3 coding DNA: TGTGCCAGCAGCTCAAACTTACGGACAGGGCTTACCGGGGAGCTGTTTTTT. It translates to CASSSNLRTGLTGELFF.

This CDR3 is CASSFLTGRNTIYF. The CDR3, as DNA: TGTGCCAGCAGCTTCTTGACAGGGAGAAACACCATATATTTT. The chain recombines TRBV5-6 with TRBJ1-3, with 7 positions matching TRBD1. This CDR3 region has 14 residues. V lost 2 bases and J lost 5; bases outside the gene matches: 4. Germline lookup yields CDR1 SGHDT and CDR2 YYEEEE.

The V gene is TRBV5-1, the J gene TRBJ2-7; 9 bases match TRBD1. The CDR3 is 14 residues long. V lost 4 bases, J lost 1 base, and 3 bases stayed unmatched. The germline CDR1 and CDR2 sequences are SGHRS and YFSETQ. The CDR3 loop reads CASSTGTGSYEQYF. As DNA, the CDR3 is TGCGCCAGCAGCACCGGGACAGGGTCCTACGAGCAGTACTTC.

The chain carries TRBV6-4 and TRBJ2-1, with TRBD2 matching over 9 bases. CDR1 is MRHNA, CDR2 SNTAGT, per germline. The CDR3 has 15 residues. V was pared by 5 bases and J by 15 bases, with 17 bases of the junction left unmatched. CDR3 in DNA: TGTGCCAGCAGTTCCTACTATCAGCGGGAGGCGATTCGGTTCTTC. It translates to CASSSYYQREAIRFF.

The chain uses TRBV18 and TRBJ2-1; D might be TRBD1 (7 bases). Germline V gene data show CDR1 as KGHSH and CDR2 as LQKENI. This CDR3 has 18 residues. V gave up 3 bases and J gave up 3 bases, with 21 bases separating them. DNA of the CDR3: TGTGCCAGCTCACCCACCAAGGAGGGACAGACTAACTACAATGAGCAGTTCTTC. It specifies CASSPTKEGQTNYNEQFF.

The chain has TRBV29-1 and TRBJ2-2, with a tentative D call TRBD2 (6 bases). Trimming removed 7 bases from V and 2 bases from J, with 14 bases in between. Germline V lookup: CDR1 SQVTM, CDR2 ANQGSEA. The CDR3 has 14 amino acids. The CDR3 sequence is CSAGGGLNTGELFF. Written as DNA, the CDR3 is TGCAGCGCCGGGGGAGGACTAAACACCGGGGAGCTGTTTTTT.

The chain is built from TRBV5-4 and TRBJ1-2; the match to TRBD1 covers 10 bases. V lost 0 bases, J lost 4 bases, and 6 bases stayed unmatched. Germline assignment: CDR1 SGHNT and CDR2 YYREEE (reference sequence). The CDR3 extends over 16 amino acids. Here the CDR3 reads CASSLDTRQGAYGYTF. For the CDR3, the DNA is TGTGCCAGCAGCTTGGATACCCGACAGGGGGCCTATGGCTACACCTTC.

The CDR3 sequence: CASSLIDEQFF. The CDR3 DNA reads as TGTGCCAGCAGCTTAATCGATGAGCAGTTCTTC. The chain is built from TRBV7-2 and TRBJ2-1; D ambiguous. Trimming removed 2 bases from V and 8 bases from J, with 4 bases in between. Germline-derived CDR1 and CDR2 are SGHTA and FQGNSA. The CDR3 covers 11 residues. The full variable domain, rest sourced from reference TRBV7-2 and TRBJ2-1, is GAGVSQSPSNKVTEKGKDVELRCDPISGHTALYWYRQSLGQGLEFLIYFQGNSAPDKSGLPSDRFSAERTGGSVSTLTIQRTQQEDSAVYLCASSLIDEQFFGPGTRLTVL.

V gene TRBV4-1 combines with J gene TRBJ1-4; D is uncertain. This CDR3 comprises 13 residues. V shed 3 bases and J shed 4 bases, with 6 bases lying between them. Germline V CDR1 and CDR2: MGHRA, YSYEKL. CDR3 DNA sequence: TGCGCCAGCAGCCACGCTAGTAATGAAAAACTGTTTTTT. Its translation: CASSHASNEKLFF.

The chain recombines TRBV27 with TRBJ2-2; D gene ambiguous. Germline CDR1 reads MNHEY; CDR2 reads SMNVEV (reference sequence). V dropped 0 bases and J dropped 2 bases, with 7 bases sitting between them. The CDR3 sequence is 15 residues long. CDR3 in amino acids: CASSLSWTNTGELFF. The CDR3 DNA reads as TGTGCCAGCAGTTTATCCTGGACCAACACCGGGGAGCTGTTTTTT.

The rearrangement uses TRBV5-5 and TRBJ1-5, with 9 bases fitting TRBD1. V lost 0 bases and J lost 4; bases outside the gene matches: 2. The CDR3 is 15 residues long. The germline CDR1 and CDR2 sequences are SGHKS and YYEKEE (reference sequence). Here the CDR3 DNA reads TGTGCCAGCAGCTTGGAGGGGACAGGGAATCAGCCCCAGCATTTT. It translates to CASSLEGTGNQPQHF.

Only one count was recorded for this clone. The V gene is TRBV11-2, the J gene TRBJ2-5; TRBD2 aligns across 11 bases. V lost 1 base and J lost 5; bases outside the gene matches: 3. The CDR3 covers 15 residues. Germline lookup yields CDR1 SGHAT and CDR2 FQNNGV. The CDR3 spells CASSLGLAGLETQYF. The CDR3 nucleotides are TGTGCCAGCAGCTTAGGACTAGCGGGGCTGGAGACCCAGTACTTC.